This T cell receptor (beta chain) was sequenced for a study of PD-1 blockade in classical Hodgkin lymphoma. Study outcomes and limitations: It was among complete responders that baseline diversity resembled that of newly diagnosed patients. By C4D1, CD4+ diversity increased significantly, especially in complete responders.

A note on this clone: Antigen specificity is unknown.

This CDR3 is 14 amino acids long. Deletions cut 5 bases from V and 6 bases from J, with 13 bases between. Per germline, CDR1 SGHAT and CDR2 FQNNGV. Time point noted: cycle 4 day 1 (C4D1), after about 6 weeks of nivolumab. Following autologous stem cell transplantation, relapse occurred in every patient, and exposure to brentuximab vedotin varied. Using magnetic negative selection, the CD4+ T cells were separated out of thawed PBMCs. Complete response, partial response or progressive disease constituted the best response categories observed. Sequenced by immunoSEQ multiplex PCR; TCRdb stores in-frame clones only, minus some. The sample has approximately 20,000 clones; around 78% are singletons.

The chain employs TRBV11-2 and TRBJ2-2; the D gene is possibly TRBD1 (5 bases). This receptor was obtained from a human donor with classical Hodgkin lymphoma. The input for sequencing was CD4+ T cells from blood, taken before the fourth cycle of nivolumab. Here the CDR3 reads CASSAPQGSGELFF. In DNA form, the CDR3 reads TGTGCCAGCAGCGCCCCGCAGGGTTCCGGGGAGCTGTTTTTT.